This TCR beta chain stems from a study of T-cell reconstitution after alpha-beta-depleted transplantation in children. It was with unique molecular identifiers that the TCRbeta library was prepared. TCRdb processed the PCR reads anew with MiXCR; each CDR3 protein has one entry. The sample consists of 400,000 to 550,000 distinct CDR3 sequences, roughly a tenth of them appearing once. CDR1 and CDR2 from the germline V gene are GTSNPN and SVGIG (reference sequence). V lost 0 bases and J lost 15, with 18 bases in between. CDR3 length equals 13 residues. This clonotype was seen only a few times. The sequencing here drew on PBMCs, taken before TCRalphabeta/CD19-depleted stem cell transplant. The TCR originated in a child aged 2-15 years with inherited bone marrow failure, due to receive a stem cell transplant. This rearrangement joins TRBV30 to TRBJ2-1; D assignment may be TRBD1 or TRBD2 (6 bases each). The CDR3, as DNA: TGTGCCTGGAGTGTGGCTATAAAGGGGGGATGGTTCTTC. Translating it yields CAWSVAIKGGWFF.